These 7 T cell receptor beta chains were sequenced from one sample in a study of T cells in Graves' hyperthyroidism and ophthalmopathy. Using RNA transcripts as the source, TCR beta CDR3 regions were amplified. Researchers ran a first-round RT-PCR on the TCR CDR3 using the HTBI primer set. Via MiXCR, TCRdb re-called the multiplex PCR reads, giving one row per CDR3 protein. The repertoire holds over 650,000 distinct CDR3 sequences, 16% seen once, with over 7.5% in the top ten. The sequenced sample was blood. These receptor sequences come from a man in his late teens or twenties with Graves' hyperthyroidism.

The chain uses TRBV30 and TRBJ1-6; D gene ambiguous. Germline values: CDR1 GTSNPN, CDR2 SVGIG (reference sequence). V was shortened by 3 bases and J by 3 bases, with 9 bases between the two germline ends. The CDR3 sequence is 14 residues long. Here the CDR3 reads CAWRGGDYNSPLHF. The CDR3 DNA follows: TGTGCCTGGAGGGGCGGCGACTATAATTCACCCCTCCACTTT.

This clonotype has at least ten counts. The chain carries TRBV18 and TRBJ1-1; 8 nucleotides line up with TRBD1. CDR3 length: 16 residues. After removal of 3 bases from V and 0 bases from J, the junction contained 6 bases not matched to a gene. Germline V gene sequence: CDR1 KGHSH, CDR2 LQKENI. The CDR3 loop is CASSPIPGGLNTEAFF. The CDR3 nucleotides are TGTGCCAGCTCACCCATTCCAGGGGGCTTGAACACTGAAGCTTTCTTT. Supplemented by reference TRBV18 and TRBJ1-1, the full variable domain reads NAGVMQNPRHLVRRRGQEARLRCSPMKGHSHVYWYRQLPEEGLKFMVYLQKENIIDESGMPKERFSAEFPKEGPSILRIQQVVRGDSAAYFCASSPIPGGLNTEAFFGQGTRLTVV.

V gene TRBV30 combines with J gene TRBJ2-3, with a weak D call TRBD2 (5 bases). Germline V CDR1 and CDR2: GTSNPN, SVGIG (reference sequence). The CDR3 totals 11 residues. V shed 8 bases and J shed 9 bases, with 15 bases lying between them. CDR3 in DNA: TGTGCCAGCCAAACTAGTTACACGCAGTATTTT. It translates to CASQTSYTQYF. The full variable domain, with the rest looked up from reference TRBV30 and TRBJ2-3, is SQTIHQWPATLVQPVGSPLSLECTVEGTSNPNLYWYRQAAGRGLQLLFYSVGIGQISSEVPQNLSASRPQDRQFILSSKKLLLSDSGFYLCASQTSYTQYFGPGTRLTVL.

The chain is built from TRBV12-3 or TRBV12-4 and TRBJ2-1, with 10 bases that match TRBD2. The V segment lost 3 bases and the J segment 4 bases; nucleotides outside the gene matches: 3. There are 15 residues in the CDR3. Here the CDR3 DNA reads TGTGCCAGCAGTTTTGTACTAGCGGGATACAATGAGCAGTTCTTC. Its protein is CASSFVLAGYNEQFF.

This clonotype was observed many times. V is TRBV3-1 and J is TRBJ1-2, with 10 bases identical to TRBD1. Germline V gene sequence: CDR1 LGHDT, CDR2 YNNKEL (reference sequence). This CDR3 is 14 amino acids long. The V and J ends lost 3 bases and 6 bases, in that order; junction bases with no gene match: 4. The CDR3 bases are TGTGCCAGCAGCCAGGCTGGGACAGGGGATGGCTACACCTTC. Translation: CASSQAGTGDGYTF.

The chain carries TRBV20-1 and TRBJ2-7, with 10 bases identical to TRBD2. Germline assignment: CDR1 DFQATT and CDR2 SNEGSKA (reference sequence). This CDR3 has 15 amino acids. Losses at the gene ends were 0 bases for V and 1 base for J; bases not matched to a gene: 3. The CDR3 nucleotides are TGCAGTGCTAGAGACTCAGCGGGAGGGTCCTACGAGCAGTACTTC. This encodes CSARDSAGGSYEQYF.

About this clonotype: One base away lies a much larger clone, so this may be a sequencing read error. The chain uses TRBV2 and TRBJ2-3; D is unclear. The CDR3 has 18 amino acids. The germline V gene has CDR1 SNHLY and CDR2 FYNNEI. V shed 2 bases and J shed 6 bases, with 24 bases lying between them. DNA for the CDR3: TGTGCCAGCAGTGAAAGGGTCCGGGCAGGAGCCACTTCGGATACGCAGTATTTT. It specifies CASSERVRAGATSDTQYF.